This passage covers 20 T cell receptor beta chains from one sample sequenced in a study of molecular identifiers for immune sequencing clone quantification. TCRdb itself ran the PCR reads through MiXCR, one entry per CDR3 protein. Among about half a million distinct CDR3 sequences listed, 25% were seen once. Specimen: naive CD8+ T cells from blood, with Jurkat cell RNA spiked in. As for subset: FACS-sorted CD8+CD4-CCR7+CD45RA+ naive T cells. The source of these receptors is a human donor in good health. Some libraries in this study had Jurkat cell RNA spiked in.

In this sample, this clonotype turned up a few times. The chain joins TRBV4-3 to TRBJ2-1, with D tentatively TRBD1 or TRBD2 (5 bases each). The CDR3 has 16 residues. The V end was cut by 0 bases, the J end by 7 bases, with 16 bases between. CDR1 and CDR2 from the germline V gene are LGHNA and YSLEER. As DNA, the CDR3 is TGCGCCAGCAGCCAAGAGTGGACACACCGGGGAAATGAGCAGTTCTTC. It specifies CASSQEWTHRGNEQFF.

V is TRBV4-3 and J is TRBJ2-2; a weak D match, TRBD1 (6 bases). CDR1 is LGHNA, CDR2 YSLEER, per germline. Between the trimmed V and J ends, which lost 1 base and 4 bases, there was a span of 13 bases. The CDR3 has 16 residues. The CDR3 coding sequence is TGCGCCAGCAGCCAAGTGTGGGGGCAGGGCACCGGGGAGCTGTTTTTT. Its protein product is CASSQVWGQGTGELFF.

In this sample, this clonotype turned up a few times. The chain carries TRBV6-1 and TRBJ2-7; D perhaps matches TRBD2 (5 bases). Germline assignment: CDR1 MNHNS and CDR2 SASEGT. The V and J ends lost 10 bases and 3 bases respectively, with 19 bases between them. This CDR3 is built from 14 residues. CDR3 residues: CATFGNPGIYEQYF. The DNA of the CDR3 is TGTGCCACATTCGGCAACCCCGGGATCTACGAGCAGTACTTC.

As concerns this clonotype: The conserved closing phenylalanine or tryptophan is absent in this CDR3, likely reflecting a read error. The chain carries TRBV20-1 and TRBJ2-7; 8 nucleotides line up with TRBD1. The CDR3 totals 13 residues. The junction had 5 bases not matched to a gene; V was cut back by 3 bases and J by 4 bases. Germline CDR1 reads DFQATT; CDR2 reads SNEGSKA (reference sequence). The CDR3 protein is CSARGTGEYEQYI. For the CDR3, the DNA is TGCAGTGCTAGGGGGACAGGCGAATACGAGCAGTACATC.

This clonotype was counted ten times or more. The CDR3 is CSTWTSAETQYF. The CDR3 nucleotides are TGCAGCACCTGGACTAGCGCAGAGACCCAGTACTTC. The rearrangement uses TRBV29-1 and TRBJ2-5; 9 bases fit TRBD2. Unmatched junction bases numbered 5, after V lost 8 bases and J lost 4 bases. The CDR3 covers 12 residues. Germline V gene data show CDR1 as SQVTM and CDR2 as ANQGSEA.

About this clonotype: The conserved final phenylalanine or tryptophan is absent from the CDR3, which likely points to a read error. The rearrangement links TRBV20-1 to TRBJ1-1; D is uncertain. The CDR3 consists of 11 residues. The V gene lost 1 base and the J gene lost 0 bases, with 0 bases spanning the gap. Germline CDR1 is DFQATT and CDR2 is SNEGSKA (reference sequence). The CDR3 loop reads CSARVNTEAFL. CDR3 in DNA: TGCAGTGCTAGAGTGAACACTGAAGCTTTCTTG.

This chain joins TRBV5-6 and TRBJ2-7; D may be TRBD2 (6 bases). This CDR3 has 15 residues. Germline CDR1 reads SGHDT; CDR2 reads YYEEEE. V gave up 1 base and J gave up 2 bases, with 13 bases separating them. The CDR3 sequence: CASSLWAGRTYEQYF. The CDR3 DNA reads TGTGCCAGCAGCTTGTGGGCGGGGAGAACCTACGAGCAGTACTTC.

This clonotype was found once. This may be a read error, as it is one base from a much larger clone. The V call is TRBV30, the J call TRBJ2-7, with 7 bases fitting TRBD2. Germline values: CDR1 GTSNPN, CDR2 SVGIG (reference sequence). This CDR3 comprises 13 residues. The CDR3 DNA follows: TGTGCCGGGAGGGACGGCGGCTCCTACGAGCAGTACTTC. Amino acids: CAGRDGGSYEQYF.

V gene TRBV4-2 combines with J gene TRBJ2-4; D perhaps matches TRBD2 (6 bases). V lost 0 bases and J 6 bases, leaving 6 bases between the germline ends. Germline-derived CDR1 and CDR2 are LGHNA and YNFKEQ. This CDR3 has 13 residues. The CDR3 sequence is CASSQDSGNIQYF. The CDR3 DNA sequence: TGTGCCAGCAGCCAAGATAGCGGAAACATTCAGTACTTC.

The chain combines TRBV20-1 with TRBJ1-6; D perhaps matches TRBD1 (6 bases). Germline V gives CDR1 DFQATT, CDR2 SNEGSKA (reference sequence). V was cut by 3 bases and J by 12 bases, with 15 bases left in between. This CDR3 contains 13 residues. The CDR3 spells CSASATGPRPLHF. The CDR3 coding sequence is TGCAGTGCTAGTGCCACAGGGCCTCGACCCCTCCACTTT.

This chain links TRBV4-3 with TRBJ1-2; tentatively, D is TRBD1 (5 bases). The germline V gene has CDR1 LGHNA and CDR2 YSLEER. V was trimmed by 0 bases and J by 4 bases, leaving 12 bases between them. CDR3 length equals 15 residues. CDR3 bases: TGCGCCAGCAGCCAAGAACCGGGGGGTGGCTATGGCTACACCTTC. It specifies CASSQEPGGGYGYTF.

Remarks on this clonotype: It is likely a read error, because the conserved phenylalanine at the end of the CDR3 is missing. The J gene is TRBJ2-2, the V gene TRBV4-3; tentative D call: TRBD1 (5 bases). The CDR3 is made up of 16 amino acids. Trimming removed 0 bases from V and 4 bases from J, with 12 bases in between. Germline CDR1 and CDR2: LGHNA and YSLEER. The CDR3, as DNA: TGCGCCAGCAGCCAAGATCGTGGGGCCGGCACCGGGGAGCTGTTTTTA. Translating gives CASSQDRGAGTGELFL.

This clonotype was seen only a few times. The chain joins TRBV19 to TRBJ2-7, with 11 bases lining up with TRBD1. V shed 3 bases, J shed 5 bases, and the junction held 3 bases outside the gene matches. The germline V gene encodes CDR1 LNHDA and CDR2 SQIVND (reference sequence). CDR3 length: 14 residues. The CDR3 sequence is CASSIGQGAHEQYF. In DNA, the CDR3 is TGTGCCAGTAGTATCGGACAGGGGGCCCACGAGCAGTACTTC.

The V and J genes are TRBV2 and TRBJ2-5; 11 positions match TRBD1. The germline V gene encodes CDR1 SNHLY and CDR2 FYNNEI. CDR3 length: 15 amino acids. The V gene end was trimmed by 10 bases and the J gene end by 3 bases; junction bases not matched to a gene: 10. Here the CDR3 reads CATITRTGGEETQYF. CDR3 sequence (DNA): TGTGCCACCATTACCCGGACAGGGGGCGAAGAGACCCAGTACTTC.

A few counts support this clonotype. For the CDR3, the DNA is TGTGCCAGCAGTTTCTCCTCTAGCTCCTACAATGAGCAGTTCTTC. Translation gives CASSFSSSSYNEQFF. The chain couples TRBV28 to TRBJ2-1; no clear D. V was trimmed by 3 bases and J by 0 bases, leaving 9 bases between them. The length of the CDR3 is 15 residues. Per the germline V gene, CDR1 is MDHEN and CDR2 is SYDVKM.

This clonotype has a count of ten or more. The rearrangement uses TRBV29-1 and TRBJ1-2, with D uncertain. The V end lost 5 bases, the J end lost 5 bases, and 12 bases lay between the germline ends. CDR3 length: 12 residues. Germline V CDR1 and CDR2: SQVTM, ANQGSEA. The CDR3, as DNA: TGCAGCGTTTTAAATACAGATTATGGCTACACCTTC. Translated, it gives CSVLNTDYGYTF.

About this clonotype itself: This may be a read error, as it is one base from a much larger clone. This CDR3 is missing its conserved last phenylalanine or tryptophan, likely due to a read error. The rearrangement links TRBV29-1 to TRBJ2-4; D is perhaps TRBD2 (7 bases). From germline, CDR1 is SQVTM and CDR2 ANQGSEA. V lost 3 bases and J 3 bases, leaving 15 bases between the germline ends. The CDR3 is 15 amino acids. The CDR3 DNA sequence: TGCAGCGTTGATGCGGGGGCTGTTGGCAAAAACATTCAGTACCTC. This encodes CSVDAGAVGKNIQYL.

There are a few counts of this clonotype. The chain employs TRBV20-1 and TRBJ2-2, with D tentatively TRBD2 (6 bases). V lost 0 bases and J 1 base, leaving 12 bases between the germline ends. CDR1 is DFQATT and CDR2 is SNEGSKA in the germline V gene (reference sequence). The CDR3 extends over 16 amino acids. The CDR3 bases are TGCAGTGCTAGAGATCGCTGGCGGGAGAACACCGGGGAGCTGTTTTTT. Its protein is CSARDRWRENTGELFF.

The chain joins TRBV11-2 to TRBJ2-5; D is ambiguous. Germline CDR1 SGHAT, CDR2 FQNNGV. V lost 5 bases and J 0 bases, leaving 10 bases between the germline ends. The CDR3 consists of 14 residues. CDR3 loop: CASSGKINQETQYF. In DNA form, the CDR3 reads TGTGCCAGCAGCGGGAAAATAAACCAAGAGACCCAGTACTTC.

This clonotype came up many times. The rearrangement uses TRBV4-1 and TRBJ2-7, with 7 bases that match TRBD2. J was trimmed by 3 bases and V by 0 bases; bases with no gene match: 5. The CDR3 loop spans 15 amino acids. Germline CDR1 reads MGHRA; CDR2 reads YSYEKL. The CDR3 here is CASSQDYPGGYEQYF. The DNA for the CDR3 is TGCGCCAGCAGCCAAGATTACCCGGGGGGCTACGAGCAGTACTTC.